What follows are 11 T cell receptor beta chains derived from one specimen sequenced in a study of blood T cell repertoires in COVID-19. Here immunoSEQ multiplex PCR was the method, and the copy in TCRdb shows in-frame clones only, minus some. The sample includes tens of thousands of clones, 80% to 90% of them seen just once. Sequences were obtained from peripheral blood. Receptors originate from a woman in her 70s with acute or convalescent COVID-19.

The CDR3 coding sequence is TGTGCCACCAGCAGAGAAGCGGGGGAGCAGTTCTTC. This gives the protein CATSREAGEQFF. The V gene is TRBV15, the J gene TRBJ2-1; 7 positions agree with TRBD2. Germline loops: CDR1 LNHNV, CDR2 YYDKDF (reference sequence). The length of the CDR3 is 12 residues. Unmatched junction bases numbered 0, after V lost 0 bases and J lost 10 bases.

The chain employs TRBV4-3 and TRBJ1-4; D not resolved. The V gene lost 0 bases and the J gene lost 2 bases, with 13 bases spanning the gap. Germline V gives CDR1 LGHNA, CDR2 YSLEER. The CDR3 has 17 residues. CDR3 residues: CASSQEWIDWTNEKLFF. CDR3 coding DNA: TGCGCCAGCAGCCAAGAATGGATTGACTGGACTAATGAAAAACTGTTTTTT.

CDR3 sequence: CASSLNRDSYNEQFF. For the CDR3, the DNA is TGTGCCAGCAGCTTAAACCGGGACTCCTACAATGAGCAGTTCTTC. The chain uses TRBV11-2 and TRBJ2-1; the D gene is possibly TRBD2 (5 bases). The V gene lost 2 bases and the J gene lost 0 bases, with 8 bases spanning the gap. Germline CDR1 is SGHAT and CDR2 is FQNNGV. The CDR3 is made up of 15 amino acids.

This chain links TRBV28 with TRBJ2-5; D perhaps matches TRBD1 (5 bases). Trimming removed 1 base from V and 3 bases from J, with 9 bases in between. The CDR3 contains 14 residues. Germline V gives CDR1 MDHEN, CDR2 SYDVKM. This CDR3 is CASSLSIREETQYF. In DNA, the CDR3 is TGTGCCAGCAGTTTATCCATCAGGGAAGAGACCCAGTACTTC. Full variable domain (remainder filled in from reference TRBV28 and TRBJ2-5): DVKVTQSSRYLVKRTGEKVFLECVQDMDHENMFWYRQDPGLGLRLIYFSYDVKMKEKGDIPEGYSVSREKKERFSLILESASTNQTSMYLCASSLSIREETQYFGPGTRLLVL.

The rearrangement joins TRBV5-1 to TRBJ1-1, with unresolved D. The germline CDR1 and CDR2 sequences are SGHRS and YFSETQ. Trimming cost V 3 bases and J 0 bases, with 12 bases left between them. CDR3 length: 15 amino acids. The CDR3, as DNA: TGCGCCAGCAGCTCGGGCGGGGATTTGAACACTGAAGCTTTCTTT. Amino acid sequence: CASSSGGDLNTEAFF.

The CDR3 DNA follows: TGTGCCAGCAGCTTAGGACAGGGGAATGAAAAACTGTTTTTT. This codes for CASSLGQGNEKLFF. The rearrangement links TRBV7-2 to TRBJ1-4; TRBD1 matches 8 bases. CDR1 and CDR2 from the germline V gene are SGHTA and FQGNSA. With V trimmed by 1 base and J by 5 bases, 0 bases remained unmatched. The CDR3 extends over 14 amino acids.

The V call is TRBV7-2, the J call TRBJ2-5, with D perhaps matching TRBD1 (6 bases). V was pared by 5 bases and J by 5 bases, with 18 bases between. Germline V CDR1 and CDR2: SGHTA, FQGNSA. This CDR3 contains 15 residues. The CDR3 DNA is TGTGCCAGCAGCGCCGACTTTGGGGGCTGGGAGACCCAGTACTTC. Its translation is CASSADFGGWETQYF.

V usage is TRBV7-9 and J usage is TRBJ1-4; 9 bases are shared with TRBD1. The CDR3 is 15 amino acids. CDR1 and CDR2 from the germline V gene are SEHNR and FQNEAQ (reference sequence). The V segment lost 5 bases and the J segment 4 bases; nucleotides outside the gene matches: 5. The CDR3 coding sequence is TGTGCCAGCAGCCCGAGACAGGGGGGTAATGAAAAACTGTTTTTT. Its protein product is CASSPRQGGNEKLFF.

The chain's CDR3 is CASSSDGTDNSPLHF. The DNA of the CDR3 is TGTGCCAGTAGTAGCGATGGGACAGATAATTCACCCCTCCACTTT. The genes are TRBV19 and TRBJ1-6; the match to TRBD1 covers 7 bases. Germline V gene data show CDR1 as LNHDA and CDR2 as SQIVND (reference sequence). J was trimmed by 5 bases and V by 4 bases; bases with no gene match: 5. The CDR3 length is 15 residues.

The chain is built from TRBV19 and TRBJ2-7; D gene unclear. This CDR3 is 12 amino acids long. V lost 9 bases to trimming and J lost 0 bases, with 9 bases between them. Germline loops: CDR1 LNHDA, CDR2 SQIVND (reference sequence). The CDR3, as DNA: TGTGCCAGCCCCCCGGGCTCCTACGAGCAGTACGTC. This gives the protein CASPPGSYEQYV.

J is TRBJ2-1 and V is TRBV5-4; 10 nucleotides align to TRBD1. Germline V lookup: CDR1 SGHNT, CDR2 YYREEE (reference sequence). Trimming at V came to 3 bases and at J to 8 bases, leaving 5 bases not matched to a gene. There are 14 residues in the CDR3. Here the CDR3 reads CASSYRDRGDEQFF. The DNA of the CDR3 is TGTGCCAGCAGCTACCGGGACAGGGGTGATGAGCAGTTCTTC.